This T cell receptor beta chain was identified during a study of CD4 T cells in relation to SARS-CoV-2 and coronaviruses. Broader study findings: Each donor contributed either pre-pandemic or post-infection samples, not both.

CDR1 is ENHRY, CDR2 SYGVKD, per germline. V lost 5 bases to trimming and J lost 8 bases; unmatched junction nucleotides: 12. This CDR3 contains 15 residues. Using immunoSEQ multiplex PCR, the repertoire was profiled, and TCRdb retains in-frame clones only, with some absent. The sample holds under 20,000 clones; around 80% are singletons and the top ten take approximately 19%. Unexposed donor CD4+ T cells date from about 2011-2018, before the COVID-19 pandemic. After ten to eleven days of culture, CD4+ T cells were isolated. About this clone: The antigen is not known.

The TCR was taken from a human donor in good health. The sequenced sample was CD4+ T cells from PBMCs, cultured in vitro. The rearrangement links TRBV10-3 to TRBJ1-2; 9 nucleotides line up with TRBD1. CDR3 sequence: CAISRTGQGTRGYTF. The CDR3 DNA reads as TGTGCCATCAGTAGAACAGGACAGGGGACGAGGGGCTACACCTTC.